This TCR beta chain stems from a study of blood T cell repertoires in COVID-19 (dated by TCRdb to about 2020). Study-level background: Samples covering the acute and convalescent phases of COVID-19 were provided by collaborators in the United States, Italy and Spain. The material from the prospective study consisted of cDNA or gDNA derived from T cells, B-cell-depleted T cells, or PBMCs. Deeply sampled blood TCRbeta repertoires from subjects exposed to, actively infected with, or recovered from COVID-19 were included in the dataset. The repertoires were made available in a free public database intended to serve as a resource for research on the immune response to SARS-CoV-2. The samples were drawn from the first 160 participants of the ongoing ImmuneRACE study and from roughly 1,300 subjects provided by 6 global collaborators. A de-identified subject ID, COVID-19 status, age in years and sex were almost always included in the sample metadata. Where available, HLA class I and class II types were obtained from metadata supplied by the sample provider rather than from assay-based typing. Broader findings and caveats from the paper: How much clinical and demographic metadata was included differed by source and by participant, and the metadata was provided uncurated.

Details on this clone: It lacks a known antigen. No clone much larger than this one lies a single base away; base qualities are absent.

TCRbeta CDR3 regions were amplified from genomic DNA by means of the immunoSEQ Assay, a bias-controlled multiplex PCR. As for how the authors treated the data: Nucleated cell counts per sample were estimated from amplification of reference gene primers within the assay. Sequence reads were collapsed and filtered to measure the absolute abundance of every unique TCRbeta CDR3 rearrangement. For each sample, productive Simpson clonality was calculated by taking the square root of Simpson's diversity index across productive rearrangements. This immuneACCESS table, as held by TCRdb, lists in-frame sequences with V and J called but not all clones. Of the missing ones, under half trace to an unresolved V gene in checked studies; the others have no known cause. The V and J calls and clone size are taken from that table; D and trimming were inferred from the DNA. The sample includes about 58,000 clones, with 85% to 90% observed a single time. The biggest ten clones account for around a fifth of the sample.

Each collaborating institution followed its own protocols to collect whole blood in K2EDTA tubes. For TCRbeta analysis, collaborators shipped samples in one of three forms: frozen whole blood, isolated PBMCs, or DNA extracted from either of those sample types. Sequencing was performed on peripheral blood. The source of this sequence is a woman in her forties or fifties with active or convalescent COVID-19.

The sequenced DNA: TGTGCCAGCAGTTACTCTAACCCCGGGACCCAGTACTTC. It codes for CASSYSNPGTQYF. Recombination joined TRBV6-2 or TRBV6-3 with TRBJ2-5, with the D gene call left open. Trimming costs V 0 bases and J 7 bases, and their ends lie 9 bases apart. The CDR3 contains 13 residues, cysteine and phenylalanine counted. Solely the CDR3 DNA is kept, with 39 bases framed from the first base. As encoded in the germline V gene, CDR1 is MNHEY while CDR2 is SVGEGT.